The entry below describes one TCR beta chain. This record comes from a study of shared clonotypes between healthy human individuals. Study-level background: Per donor, three plates held CD4 naive cells, three held CD4 memory, two held CD8 naive and one held CD8 memory.

Donors, healthy HIV-negative adults, lacked recent acute infections or vaccinations. Investigators divided CD4+ cells into CD45RA+ naive and CD45RA-negative memory subsets. Profiled with immunoSEQ multiplex PCR; TCRdb holds only in-frame clones, not every one. This sample has some 2.4 million clones, with approximately 93% found just once. This clonotype was sampled from a man aged 18 to 30 in good health. Some clones in this sample may be carry-over from other donors' samples. The sequenced sample consisted of naive CD4+ T cells from PBMCs. Regarding subset: CD45RA+ positively selected.

The chain's CDR3 is CASSVGLKETQYF. Written as DNA, the CDR3 is TGTGCCAGCAGCGTAGGGCTCAAAGAGACCCAGTACTTC. This chain connects TRBV9 to TRBJ2-5; D not certain. V was pared by 0 bases and J by 3 bases, with 6 bases between. There are 13 residues in the CDR3. Germline-derived CDR1 and CDR2 are SGDLS and YYNGEE.